A selection of T cell receptor beta chains follows, all from one sample in a study of CD8 T cells in ankylosing spondylitis. TCRdb passed the 5' RACE reads through MiXCR, listing each CDR3 protein once. The sample lists about 210,000 distinct CDR3 sequences, 5.5% to 7.5% occurring once. Sequencing input: blood, either unsorted or a sorted T cell fraction (not recorded which). Every receptor here comes from a male donor with ankylosing spondylitis. Both conserved end residues are trimmed from each CDR3. Clone size, where shown, is once, few, many, or a class for clones that have expanded.

clone size,V gene,CDR3 protein
few,TRBV9,ASSEDSHNEQF
few,TRBV7-6,ASSPRTAPSTDTQY
-,TRBV11-2,ASSLGVDTERETQY
many,TRBV28,ASSFVQGRF
many,TRBV29-1,SVLGNTEAF
few,TRBV12-3/TRBV12-4,ASSLSSLSGSSYEQY
-,TRBV29-1,SVEEGVGGIDTEAF
many,TRBV6-1,ASSEARRTQY
-,TRBV27,ASSSPLAGVPNNEQF
many,TRBV7-2,ASSLVHEQY
-,TRBV4-1,ASSQDRSFGYT
-,TRBV20-1,SAQLERRSYEQY
-,TRBV11-2,ASSLGYGEQF
many,TRBV29-1,SVGQGQGASYEQY
many,TRBV27,ASWGAASSYEQY